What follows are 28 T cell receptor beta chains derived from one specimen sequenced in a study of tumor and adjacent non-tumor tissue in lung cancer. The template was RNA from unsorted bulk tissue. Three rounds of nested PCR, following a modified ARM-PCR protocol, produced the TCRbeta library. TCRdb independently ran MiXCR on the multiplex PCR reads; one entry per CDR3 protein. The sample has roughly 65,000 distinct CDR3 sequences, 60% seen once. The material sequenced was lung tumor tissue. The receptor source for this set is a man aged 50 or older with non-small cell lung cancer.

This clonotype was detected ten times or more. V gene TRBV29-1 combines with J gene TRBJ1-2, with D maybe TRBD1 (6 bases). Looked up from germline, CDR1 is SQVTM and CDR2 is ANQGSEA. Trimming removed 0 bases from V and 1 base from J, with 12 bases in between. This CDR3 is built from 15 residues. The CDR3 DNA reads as TGCAGCGTTGAAGATACAGGGAGTATTAACTATGGCTACACCTTC. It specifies CSVEDTGSINYGYTF.

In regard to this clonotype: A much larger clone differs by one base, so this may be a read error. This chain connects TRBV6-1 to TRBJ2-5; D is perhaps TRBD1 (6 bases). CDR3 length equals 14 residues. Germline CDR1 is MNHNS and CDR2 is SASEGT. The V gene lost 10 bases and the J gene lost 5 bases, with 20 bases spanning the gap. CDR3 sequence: CANRARARVETQYF. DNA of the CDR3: TGTGCCAACAGGGCCAGAGCGAGGGTGGAGACCCAGTACTTC.

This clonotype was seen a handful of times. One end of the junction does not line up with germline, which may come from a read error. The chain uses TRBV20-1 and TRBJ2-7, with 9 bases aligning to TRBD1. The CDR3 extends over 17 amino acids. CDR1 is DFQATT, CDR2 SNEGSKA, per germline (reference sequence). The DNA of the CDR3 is TGCAGTGTTAGAGACCTCAGGCCAGGGACAGGGATTGACGAGCAGTACTTC. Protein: CSVRDLRPGTGIDEQYF.

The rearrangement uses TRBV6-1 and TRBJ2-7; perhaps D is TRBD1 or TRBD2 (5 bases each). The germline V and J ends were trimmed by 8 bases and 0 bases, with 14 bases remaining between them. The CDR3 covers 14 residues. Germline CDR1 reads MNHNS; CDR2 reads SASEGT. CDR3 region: CASLRDGASYEQYF. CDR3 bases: TGTGCCAGCCTCCGGGACGGGGCCTCCTACGAGCAGTACTTC.

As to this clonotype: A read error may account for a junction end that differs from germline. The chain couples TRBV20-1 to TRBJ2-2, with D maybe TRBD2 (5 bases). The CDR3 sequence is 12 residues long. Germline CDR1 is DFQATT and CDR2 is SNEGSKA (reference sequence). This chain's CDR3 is CSVPTGTWELFF. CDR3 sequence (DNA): TGCAGTGTTCCCACGGGCACCTGGGAGTTGTTTTTT.

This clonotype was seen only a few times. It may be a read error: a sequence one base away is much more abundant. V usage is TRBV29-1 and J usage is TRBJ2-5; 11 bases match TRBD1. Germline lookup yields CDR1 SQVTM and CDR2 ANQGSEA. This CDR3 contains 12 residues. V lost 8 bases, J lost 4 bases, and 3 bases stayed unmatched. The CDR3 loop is CSSGTGGETQYF. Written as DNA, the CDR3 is TGCAGCTCTGGGACAGGGGGAGAGACCCAGTACTTC.

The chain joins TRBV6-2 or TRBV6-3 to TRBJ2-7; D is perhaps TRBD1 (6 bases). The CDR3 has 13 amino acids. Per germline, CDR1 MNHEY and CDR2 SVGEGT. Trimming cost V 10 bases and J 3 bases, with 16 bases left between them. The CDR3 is CANNQYRDYEQYF. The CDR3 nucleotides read TGTGCCAACAATCAATACAGGGACTACGAGCAGTACTTC.

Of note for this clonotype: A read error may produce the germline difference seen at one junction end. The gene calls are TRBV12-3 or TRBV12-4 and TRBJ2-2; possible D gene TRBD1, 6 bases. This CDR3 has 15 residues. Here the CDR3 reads CASRRQGSNTVELFF. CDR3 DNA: TGTGCCAGCAGGAGGCAGGGGTCGAACACCGTGGAGCTGTTTTTT.

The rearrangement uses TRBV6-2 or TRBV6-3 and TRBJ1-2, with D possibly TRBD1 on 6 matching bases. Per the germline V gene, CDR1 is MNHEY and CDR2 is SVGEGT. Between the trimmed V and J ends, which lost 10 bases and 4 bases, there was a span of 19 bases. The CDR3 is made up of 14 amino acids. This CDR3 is CANRGGRASYGYTF. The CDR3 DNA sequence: TGTGCCAACAGAGGGGGAAGGGCGTCCTATGGCTACACCTTC.

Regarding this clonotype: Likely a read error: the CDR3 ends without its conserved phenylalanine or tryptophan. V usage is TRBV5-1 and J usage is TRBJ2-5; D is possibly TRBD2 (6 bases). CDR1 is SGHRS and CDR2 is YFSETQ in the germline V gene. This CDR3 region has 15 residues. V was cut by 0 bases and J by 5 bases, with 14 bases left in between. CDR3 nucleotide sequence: TGCGCCAGCAGCTTGGGACTAGAATCTTGGGAGACCCAGTACCTC. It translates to CASSLGLESWETQYL.

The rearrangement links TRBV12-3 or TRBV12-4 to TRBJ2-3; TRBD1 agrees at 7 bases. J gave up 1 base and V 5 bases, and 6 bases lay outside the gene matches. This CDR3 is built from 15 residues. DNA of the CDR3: TGTGCCAGCAGTCTTCGACAGGGAGGCACAGATACGCAGTATTTT. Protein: CASSLRQGGTDTQYF.

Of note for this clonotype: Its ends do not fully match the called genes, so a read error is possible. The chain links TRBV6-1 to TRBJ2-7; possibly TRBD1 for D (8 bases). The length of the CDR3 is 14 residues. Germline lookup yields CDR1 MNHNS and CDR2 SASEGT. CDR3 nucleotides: TGTGCCAGCAGGGGGCGACAGGGGAGGGACGAGCAGAACTTC. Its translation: CASRGRQGRDEQNF.

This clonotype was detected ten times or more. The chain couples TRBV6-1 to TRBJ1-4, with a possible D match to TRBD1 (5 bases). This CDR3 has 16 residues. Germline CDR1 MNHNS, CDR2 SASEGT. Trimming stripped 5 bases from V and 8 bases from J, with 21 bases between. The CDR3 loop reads CASSNTKGRVSEKLFF. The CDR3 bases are TGTGCCAGCAGTAACACCAAGGGCAGGGTGAGCGAAAAACTGTTTTTT.

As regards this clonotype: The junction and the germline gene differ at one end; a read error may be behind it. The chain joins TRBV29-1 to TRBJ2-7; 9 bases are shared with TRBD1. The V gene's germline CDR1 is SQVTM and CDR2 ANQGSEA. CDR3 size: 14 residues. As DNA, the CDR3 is TGCAGCGTTGACTTGGGACAGGGAGGTCACGAGCTGTACTTC. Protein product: CSVDLGQGGHELYF.

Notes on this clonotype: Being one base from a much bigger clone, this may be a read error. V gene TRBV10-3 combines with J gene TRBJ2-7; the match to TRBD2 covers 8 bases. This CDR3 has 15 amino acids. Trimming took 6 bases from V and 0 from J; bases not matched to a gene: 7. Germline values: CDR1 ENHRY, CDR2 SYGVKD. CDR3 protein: CAIREGLEVSYEQYF. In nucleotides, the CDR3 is TGTGCCATCAGGGAGGGACTAGAGGTCTCCTACGAGCAGTACTTC.

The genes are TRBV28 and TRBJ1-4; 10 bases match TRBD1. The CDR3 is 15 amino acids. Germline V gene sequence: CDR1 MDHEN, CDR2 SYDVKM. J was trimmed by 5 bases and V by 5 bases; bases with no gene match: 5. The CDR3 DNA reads TGTGCCAGCAGTCAACCGGGACAGGGGAATGAAAAACTGTTTTTT. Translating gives CASSQPGQGNEKLFF.

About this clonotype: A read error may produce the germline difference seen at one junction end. CDR3 nucleotide sequence: TGTGGCAGCAGTCAGGACAGGGGATCTTCGGAAAAACTGTTTTTT. This translates into CGSSQDRGSSEKLFF. The J gene is TRBJ1-4, the V gene TRBV6-6, with 9 bases identical to TRBD1. CDR1 MNHNY and CDR2 SVGAGI come from the germline V gene (reference sequence). CDR3 size: 15 residues.

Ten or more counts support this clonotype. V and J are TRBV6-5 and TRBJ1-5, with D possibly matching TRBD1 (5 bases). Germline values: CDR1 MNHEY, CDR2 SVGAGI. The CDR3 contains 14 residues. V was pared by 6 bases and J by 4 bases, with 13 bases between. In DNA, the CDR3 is TGTGCCAGCAGGCACCCGGGACGGAATCAGCCCCAGCATTTT. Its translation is CASRHPGRNQPQHF.

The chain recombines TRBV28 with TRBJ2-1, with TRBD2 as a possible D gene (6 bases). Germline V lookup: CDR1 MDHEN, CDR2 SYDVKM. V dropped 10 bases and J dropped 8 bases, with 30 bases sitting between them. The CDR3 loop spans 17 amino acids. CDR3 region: CANNAQGGRTTGDEQFF. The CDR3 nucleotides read TGTGCCAACAATGCCCAAGGCGGAAGAACTACGGGAGATGAGCAGTTCTTC. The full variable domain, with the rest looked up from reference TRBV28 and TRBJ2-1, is DVKVTQSSRYLVKRTGEKVFLECVQDMDHENMFWYRQDPGLGLRLIYFSYDVKMKEKGDIPEGYSVSREKKERFSLILESASTNQTSMYLCANNAQGGRTTGDEQFFGPGTRLTVL.

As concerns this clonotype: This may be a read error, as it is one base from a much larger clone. The CDR3 loop reads CANRPTSFRGEQYF. CDR3 bases: TGTGCCAACAGGCCCACTAGTTTCCGCGGCGAGCAGTACTTC. The chain links TRBV6-2 or TRBV6-3 to TRBJ2-7; D may be TRBD1 or TRBD2 (5 bases each). This CDR3 has 14 residues. Germline-derived CDR1 and CDR2 are MNHEY and SVGEGT. V was cut by 10 bases and J by 6 bases, with 22 bases left in between.

The CDR3 nucleotides are TGCGCCAGCAGCACATTCTCTAGCACAGATACGCAGTATTTT. Translated: CASSTFSSTDTQYF. The chain recombines TRBV5-1 with TRBJ2-3; D call uncertain. Per the germline V gene, CDR1 is SGHRS and CDR2 is YFSETQ. V was cut by 4 bases and J by 0 bases, with 9 bases left in between. This CDR3 region has 14 residues.

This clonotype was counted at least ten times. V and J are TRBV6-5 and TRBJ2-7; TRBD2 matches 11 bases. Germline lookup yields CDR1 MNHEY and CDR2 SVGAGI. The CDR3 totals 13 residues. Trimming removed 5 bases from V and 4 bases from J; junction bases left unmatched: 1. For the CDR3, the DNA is TGTGCCAGCAGTGGGACTAGCGGTTACGAGCAGTACTTC. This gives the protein CASSGTSGYEQYF.

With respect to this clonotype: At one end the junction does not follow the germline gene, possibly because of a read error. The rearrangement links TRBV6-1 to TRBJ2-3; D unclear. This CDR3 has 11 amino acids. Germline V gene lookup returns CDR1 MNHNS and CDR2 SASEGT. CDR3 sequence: CANSGTDTKYF. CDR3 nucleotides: TGTGCCAACAGTGGCACAGATACGAAGTATTTT.

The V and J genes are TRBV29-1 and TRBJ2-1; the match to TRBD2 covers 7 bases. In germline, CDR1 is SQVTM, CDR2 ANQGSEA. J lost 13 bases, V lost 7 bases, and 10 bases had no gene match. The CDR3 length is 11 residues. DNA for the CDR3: TGCAGCGATCAAGCGGGAATACGACAGTTCTTC. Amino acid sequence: CSDQAGIRQFF.

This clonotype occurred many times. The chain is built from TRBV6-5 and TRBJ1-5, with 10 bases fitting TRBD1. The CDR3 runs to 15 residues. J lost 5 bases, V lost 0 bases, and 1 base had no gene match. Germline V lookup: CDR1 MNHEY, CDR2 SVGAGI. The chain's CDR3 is CASSYSTGGDQPQHF. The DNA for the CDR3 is TGTGCCAGCAGTTACTCGACAGGGGGCGATCAGCCCCAGCATTTT.

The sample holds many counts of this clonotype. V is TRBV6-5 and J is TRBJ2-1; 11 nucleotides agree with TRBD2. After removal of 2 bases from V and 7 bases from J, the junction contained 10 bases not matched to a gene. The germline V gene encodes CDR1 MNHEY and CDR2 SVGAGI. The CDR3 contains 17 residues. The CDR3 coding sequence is TGTGCCAGCAGTTACGACTTAGCGGGAGGGCCAAGGAATGAGCAGTTCTTC. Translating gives CASSYDLAGGPRNEQFF.

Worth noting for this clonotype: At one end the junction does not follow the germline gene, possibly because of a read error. This CDR3 reads CASSLGQHQRYSSNQAQHF. Written as DNA, the CDR3 is TGTGCCAGCAGTTTAGGGCAACACCAAAGGTATTCCAGCAATCAGGCCCAGCATTTT. V usage is TRBV28 and J usage is TRBJ1-5; D remains ambiguous. The CDR3 runs 19 residues. Germline CDR1 MDHEN, CDR2 SYDVKM.

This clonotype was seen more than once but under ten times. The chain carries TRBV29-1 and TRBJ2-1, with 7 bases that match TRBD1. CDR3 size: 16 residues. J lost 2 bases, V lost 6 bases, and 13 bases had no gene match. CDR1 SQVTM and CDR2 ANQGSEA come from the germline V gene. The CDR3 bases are TGCAGCGTCCTCAGGGACAGCCCCAGCCCCTACAATGAGCAGTTCTTC. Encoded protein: CSVLRDSPSPYNEQFF.